Sequencing of this T cell receptor (beta chain) was carried out in a study of human T cells and chemical hapten exposure. Study summary: Investigators sensitized roughly 2 cm by roughly 2 cm of upper inner arm skin with 2% DPC.

As handled by the study authors: Counts of TCRs in each sample centred on a median of 95,638 and extended from approximately 20,000 to 700,000. TCRdb reprocessed the RACE reads with MiXCR, giving one entry per CDR3 protein. These V and J calls derive from TCRdb rather than the authors' analysis. The table lists about 70,000 distinct CDR3 sequences, 11% of them singletons. With V trimmed by 1 base and J by 2 bases, 8 bases remained unmatched. From germline, CDR1 is MGHRA and CDR2 YSYEKL. This CDR3 is built from 17 residues. A few counts support this clonotype. Antigen unknown. Study-level points and caveats: Having alopecia, the donors may differ immunologically from healthy people.

Time point reported: pre-sensitization, week 0. Treatment: therapeutic diphenylcyclopropenone sensitization with weekly scalp DPC. The donor pool consisted of alopecia patients aged 18 to 70 years, considered suitable for DPC. The sequence was obtained from a woman aged 45-59 years with alopecia areata. Some clones in this sample may be carry-over from other donors' samples. The material sequenced was whole blood, taken in connection with sensitization to the hapten diphenylcyclopropenone (DPC). The V and J genes are TRBV4-1 and TRBJ2-7, with 10 bases lining up with TRBD1. The CDR3 spells CASSQGIRDRGTYEQYF. In nucleotides, the CDR3 is TGCGCCAGCAGCCAAGGAATTCGGGACAGGGGAACCTACGAGCAGTACTTC.